The 20 T cell receptor beta chains given below trace back to one sample, sequenced in a study of identical twins. TCRdb independently ran MiXCR on the 5' RACE reads; one entry per CDR3 protein. Of 300,000 to 350,000 distinct CDR3 sequences listed, 12% were seen once; the top ten hold approximately 7.5%. These same data were also listed under a study on yellow fever vaccine responses in identical twins.

Sequencing used CD8+ T cells sorted from blood. The source is a woman aged 18-35 years in good health.

This clonotype occurred a few times. The V gene is TRBV7-3, the J gene TRBJ2-3; D is unresolved. CDR1 is SGHTA, CDR2 FQGTGA, per germline. The V and J ends lost 2 bases and 2 bases respectively, with 11 bases between them. CDR3 length: 15 amino acids. The CDR3 sequence: CASSLRGELTDTQYF. In DNA, the CDR3 is TGTGCCAGCAGCTTACGTGGGGAACTCACAGATACGCAGTATTTT.

This clonotype was detected many times. The chain carries TRBV7-9 and TRBJ1-1; D not certain. The CDR3 is 15 amino acids. The ends were cut back, 5 bases at V and 1 base at J, with 14 bases in the middle. Per the germline V gene, CDR1 is SEHNR and CDR2 is FQNEAQ (reference sequence). The CDR3 region is CASSPPLVGNTEAFF. In DNA, the CDR3 is TGTGCCAGCAGCCCACCGCTGGTGGGGAACACTGAAGCTTTCTTT. Together with reference TRBV7-9 and TRBJ1-1, the CDR3 gives the full variable domain: DTGVSQNPRHKITKRGQNVTFRCDPISEHNRLYWYRQTLGQGPEFLTYFQNEAQLEKSRLLSDRFSAERPKGSFSTLEIQRTEQGDSAMYLCASSPPLVGNTEAFFGQGTRLTVV.

This clonotype has a count of ten or more. This chain connects TRBV2 to TRBJ2-7; D unclear. V lost 7 bases to trimming and J lost 3 bases, with 4 bases between them. The CDR3 has 10 residues. CDR1 SNHLY and CDR2 FYNNEI come from the germline V gene. The DNA for the CDR3 is TGTGCCAGCATTAACTACGAGCAGTACTTC. This gives the protein CASINYEQYF.

This clonotype appeared a few times. The chain has TRBV20-1 and TRBJ2-3; the match to TRBD2 covers 15 bases. Germline V gene data show CDR1 as DFQATT and CDR2 as SNEGSKA (reference sequence). The V segment lost 0 bases and the J segment 1 base; nucleotides outside the gene matches: 23. The CDR3 runs 24 residues. Here the CDR3 reads CSARDQFIGRTSGGERTRTDTQYF. CDR3 DNA: TGCAGTGCTAGAGATCAGTTTATAGGAAGGACTAGCGGGGGGGAGAGAACCCGCACAGATACGCAGTATTTT.

About this clonotype: A much larger clonotype is one base distant, so this may be a read error. The chain recombines TRBV7-9 with TRBJ2-7, with TRBD2 as a possible D gene (7 bases). Germline CDR1 is SEHNR and CDR2 is FQNEAQ (reference sequence). The V gene lost 5 bases and the J gene lost 5 bases, with 19 bases spanning the gap. This CDR3 is 15 amino acids long. The CDR3: CASSLIQGGADEQYF. The CDR3 nucleotides are TGTGCCAGCAGCCTCATACAAGGGGGGGCAGACGAGCAGTACTTC.

V is TRBV24-1 and J is TRBJ1-2, with a weak D call TRBD1 (5 bases). Deletions cut 2 bases from V and 4 bases from J, with 16 bases between. The CDR3 runs to 16 residues. Per germline, CDR1 KGHDR and CDR2 SFDVKD. The CDR3 DNA reads TGTGCCACCAGTGATTCGACAGAGAAAGGCCTCTATGGCTACACCTTC. It specifies CATSDSTEKGLYGYTF.

The chain has TRBV11-2 and TRBJ2-3, with D perhaps TRBD1 or TRBD2 (5 bases each). Germline CDR1 reads SGHAT; CDR2 reads FQNNGV. The V and J ends lost 5 bases and 0 bases respectively, with 18 bases between them. This CDR3 has 17 residues. The CDR3 coding sequence is TGTGCCAGCAGCCCACAGTCAGGGAGTTCGAGCACAGATACGCAGTATTTT. This gives the protein CASSPQSGSSSTDTQYF.

This clonotype was counted between two and nine times. V gene TRBV20-1 combines with J gene TRBJ1-6; D is ambiguous. CDR1 is DFQATT and CDR2 is SNEGSKA in the germline V gene (reference sequence). This CDR3 region has 14 residues. Trimming took off 0 bases at V and 14 bases at J, with 17 bases between the two ends. CDR3 in amino acids: CSARDSGGEISLHF. In nucleotides, the CDR3 is TGCAGTGCTAGAGACTCAGGTGGAGAGATTTCCCTCCACTTT.

This clonotype showed up just a few times. The chain links TRBV7-9 to TRBJ2-7, with 14 bases matching TRBD2. The V gene end was trimmed by 6 bases and the J gene end by 5 bases; junction bases not matched to a gene: 12. The CDR3 sequence is 17 residues long. Germline V lookup: CDR1 SEHNR, CDR2 FQNEAQ (reference sequence). CDR3 sequence: CASRTTGTSGRANEQYF. The DNA of the CDR3 is TGTGCCAGCAGAACTACCGGGACTAGCGGGAGAGCTAACGAGCAGTACTTC.

The chain combines TRBV28 with TRBJ2-5; 9 bases are a match to TRBD1. The germline gives CDR1 MDHEN, CDR2 SYDVKM. J lost 5 bases, V lost 5 bases, and 18 bases had no gene match. The CDR3 is made up of 18 amino acids. The CDR3 coding sequence is TGTGCCAGCAGTCCCCCCGTTCCTGGGGACAGGGCGAAGGAGACCCAGTACTTC. This translates into CASSPPVPGDRAKETQYF.

The chain carries TRBV5-6 and TRBJ2-1, with D perhaps being TRBD1 or TRBD2 (5 bases each). CDR1 and CDR2 (germline): SGHDT, YYEEEE. Trimming pared 4 bases from V and 5 bases from J, leaving 16 bases between. The CDR3 loop spans 15 amino acids. In DNA form, the CDR3 reads TGTGCCAGCAGCCCCAGGGTTGCAGCGGACAATGAGCAGTTCTTC. Its translation: CASSPRVAADNEQFF.

There are a few counts of this clonotype. The chain combines TRBV10-3 with TRBJ2-2; D tentatively reads TRBD1 or TRBD2 (6 bases each). V was trimmed by 7 bases and J by 0 bases, leaving 12 bases between them. Germline CDR1 reads ENHRY; CDR2 reads SYGVKD. This CDR3 comprises 15 residues. CDR3 nucleotide sequence: TGTGCCATCATACCGGGGGCCACGAACACCGGGGAGCTGTTTTTT. It encodes CAIIPGATNTGELFF.

This clonotype has a handful of counts. The V gene is TRBV7-2, the J gene TRBJ2-4, with 10 bases aligning to TRBD2. Per the germline V gene, CDR1 is SGHTA and CDR2 is FQGNSA. This CDR3 contains 18 residues. Losses at the gene ends were 0 bases for V and 6 bases for J; bases not matched to a gene: 11. This chain's CDR3 is CASSLAPTSGFGRNIQYF. The CDR3 nucleotides are TGTGCCAGCAGCTTAGCTCCGACTAGCGGGTTTGGTAGAAACATTCAGTACTTC.

Comment on this clonotype: The junction departs from germline at one end; a sequencing error may be responsible. This rearrangement joins TRBV7-9 to TRBJ2-3; D is uncertain. Germline CDR1 reads SEHNR; CDR2 reads FQNEAQ (reference sequence). This CDR3 has 13 amino acids. The CDR3: CASSPQSIDTQYF. CDR3 nucleotide sequence: TGTGCCAGCAGCCCGCAAAGCATAGATACGCAGTATTTT.

The chain recombines TRBV4-2 with TRBJ2-3, with 10 bases identical to TRBD2. Germline CDR1 reads LGHNA; CDR2 reads YNFKEQ. The junction had 10 bases not matched to a gene; V was cut back by 0 bases and J by 4 bases. The CDR3 is 18 residues long. This CDR3 reads CASSQDPQGTSVADTQYF. Here the CDR3 DNA reads TGTGCCAGCAGCCAAGACCCCCAAGGGACTAGCGTTGCAGATACGCAGTATTTT.

CDR3 sequence: CASTRTGGTSGTTDTQYF. The DNA of the CDR3 is TGCGCCAGCACCCGGACTGGAGGGACTAGCGGGACCACAGATACGCAGTATTTT. The chain carries TRBV4-1 and TRBJ2-3; 13 positions match TRBD2. Per the germline V gene, CDR1 is MGHRA and CDR2 is YSYEKL. V lost 7 bases, J lost 2 bases, and 12 bases stayed unmatched. This CDR3 contains 18 residues.

The rearrangement uses TRBV12-3 or TRBV12-4 and TRBJ2-1; D remains ambiguous. CDR3 length: 16 amino acids. Deletions cut 3 bases from V and 2 bases from J, with 14 bases between. This CDR3 reads CASSFDLVRTYNEQFF. The CDR3 DNA reads TGTGCCAGCAGTTTCGACCTGGTCCGGACCTACAATGAGCAGTTCTTC.

With respect to this clonotype: Its ends do not fully match the called genes, so a read error is possible. The V gene is TRBV6-5, the J gene TRBJ1-1, with D maybe TRBD1 (5 bases). This CDR3 region has 16 residues. Germline-derived CDR1 and CDR2 are MNHEY and SVGAGI. CDR3 sequence reads: CASSYSSGGANTEAFF. DNA for the CDR3: TGCGCCAGCAGTTACAGTTCGGGGGGAGCGAACACTGAAGCTTTCTTT.

This clonotype was observed a handful of times. The chain combines TRBV15 with TRBJ2-3; 15 bases fit TRBD2. Trimming cost V 0 bases and J 0 bases; bases outside gene matches: 7. Germline values: CDR1 LNHNV, CDR2 YYDKDF (reference sequence). The CDR3 has 20 residues. CDR3 sequence: CATSREMGLAGGISTDTQYF. The CDR3 coding sequence is TGTGCCACCAGCAGAGAGATGGGACTAGCGGGAGGAATTAGCACAGATACGCAGTATTTT. The complete variable domain, with remaining parts taken from reference TRBV15 and TRBJ2-3, reads DAMVIQNPRYQVTQFGKPVTLSCSQTLNHNVMYWYQQKSSQAPKLLFHYYDKDFNNEADTPDNFQSRRPNTSFCFLDIRSPGLGDTAMYLCATSREMGLAGGISTDTQYFGPGTRLTVL.

The rearrangement joins TRBV10-2 to TRBJ2-7; D possibly corresponds to TRBD2 (7 bases). CDR1 is WSHSY, CDR2 SAAADI, per germline. This CDR3 has 13 residues. V dropped 8 bases and J dropped 1 base, with 12 bases sitting between them. This chain's CDR3 is CASGGAGSYEQYV. The CDR3 DNA follows: TGCGCCAGCGGGGGGGCAGGGTCCTACGAGCAGTACGTC.